The clone carrying this T cell receptor (beta chain) has a handful of counts. The data stem from a study of blood T cells in healthy people across ages. Trimming removed 4 bases from V and 7 bases from J; junction bases left unmatched: 10. This CDR3 spans 15 amino acids. CDR1 LGHNA and CDR2 YNFKEQ come from the germline V gene. A second PCR of about 7 to 12 cycles used a sample-barcoded 5' primer and a J-beta primer mix. A 12-random-nucleotide template-switch adaptor tagged each cDNA molecule. Each CDR3 protein gets one entry after TCRdb re-called the 5' RACE reads with MiXCR. The sample holds more than 1 million distinct CDR3 sequences, 40% to 45% seen once. Isolation yielded PBMCs, at least 6.5 million per sample, in every case.

The sequencing input was blood. The chain is built from TRBV4-2 and TRBJ2-1; the match to TRBD2 covers 7 bases. The TCR originated in a woman aged 55-75 years in good health. CDR3 in amino acids: CASSPLSARENEQFF. The CDR3 nucleotides read TGTGCCAGCAGCCCCCTCAGTGCGCGGGAGAATGAGCAGTTCTTC.